These T cell receptor beta chains were read from a single sample in a study of spatial heterogeneity in lung cancer. TCRdb used MiXCR to reprocess the 5' RACE reads, holding one entry per CDR3 protein. The sample lists around 87,000 distinct CDR3 sequences, about 12% seen once, with roughly 41% in the top ten. Sequenced material: PBMCs, taken at surgery. All receptors derive from a male donor with early-stage non-small cell lung cancer. Both conserved end residues are part of each CDR3. The order of the fields is CDR3 DNA, CDR3 protein, J gene, V gene, D gene, clone size. D genes are given only for firm matches. Clone size is given for some rows only: seen once, a few or many times, or a class if the clone is expanded.

DNA: TGCAGTGCTAGAAAGGGGGTCCTGTTTTTT
CDR3: CSARKGVLFF
J: TRBJ2-2
V: TRBV20-1
D: NA
size: NA

DNA: TGTGCCAGCAGTTCCGCTAGCGGGAGCTCCTACAATGAGCAGTTCTTC
CDR3: CASSSASGSSYNEQFF
J: TRBJ2-1
V: TRBV28
D: TRBD2
size: few

DNA: TGCAGTGCTATAAGGGACTACAATGAGCAGTTCTTC
CDR3: CSAIRDYNEQFF
J: TRBJ2-1
V: TRBV20-1
D: NA
size: many

DNA: TGCGCCAGCAGCTTGGGGACTAGCGGAACCTGGGGGGATACGCAGTATTTT
CDR3: CASSLGTSGTWGDTQYF
J: TRBJ2-3
V: TRBV5-1
D: TRBD2
size: NA

DNA: TGCAGTGCTAGAGAGCTGAGGACAGGGTTCCGGGAGCTGTTTTTT
CDR3: CSARELRTGFRELFF
J: TRBJ2-2
V: TRBV20-1
D: TRBD1
size: NA

DNA: TGTGCCAGCAGTTTATTGGGGGGTGAGCAGTTCTTC
CDR3: CASSLLGGEQFF
J: TRBJ2-1
V: TRBV28
D: NA
size: many

DNA: TGTGCCAGCAGGCAGACTGGGGGACAGTCCCAAGAGACCCAGTACTTC
CDR3: CASRQTGGQSQETQYF
J: TRBJ2-5
V: TRBV13
D: TRBD1
size: many

DNA: TGTGCCAGCAGTTACTCCGTAGGCCAGTACTTC
CDR3: CASSYSVGQYF
J: TRBJ2-5
V: TRBV6-2/TRBV6-3
D: NA
size: NA

DNA: TGTGCCAGCAGGAACACAGGGACACCCGGGGAGCTGTTTTTT
CDR3: CASRNTGTPGELFF
J: TRBJ2-2
V: TRBV25-1
D: NA
size: few

DNA: TGTGCCAGCAGCTTAAGAGGCGGGGAGCTGTTTTTT
CDR3: CASSLRGGELFF
J: TRBJ2-2
V: TRBV7-2
D: NA
size: NA

DNA: TGTGCCAGCTCACCAGAGACAGGTACGGGAACTGAAGCTTTCTTT
CDR3: CASSPETGTGTEAFF
J: TRBJ1-1
V: TRBV18
D: NA
size: NA

DNA: TGTGCTAGCAGCTCCTCCGGGGGCGCCGCAGAGACCCAGTACTTC
CDR3: CASSSSGGAAETQYF
J: TRBJ2-5
V: TRBV7-7
D: NA
size: NA

DNA: TGCAGTGCTGGGGGTTCCAATAACGATCAGCCCCAGCATTTT
CDR3: CSAGGSNNDQPQHF
J: TRBJ1-5
V: TRBV20-1
D: NA
size: NA

DNA: TGCGCCAGCAGCTCGCTAATCTCCTACGAGCAGTACTTC
CDR3: CASSSLISYEQYF
J: TRBJ2-7
V: TRBV5-1
D: NA
size: many

DNA: TGTGCCAGCAGCTTTGGTCCCCCAAGCAATCAGCCCCAGCATTTT
CDR3: CASSFGPPSNQPQHF
J: TRBJ1-5
V: TRBV5-5
D: NA
size: many

DNA: TGTGCCACCAGTGGGGACAGGGGGAGCGAGCAGTACTTC
CDR3: CATSGDRGSEQYF
J: TRBJ2-7
V: TRBV24-1
D: TRBD1
size: few

DNA: TGTGCCAGCAGCCCCAGACAGGGCCATGGCTACACCTTC
CDR3: CASSPRQGHGYTF
J: TRBJ1-2
V: TRBV7-6
D: TRBD1
size: few

DNA: TGTGCCAGCAGCTTATCCCGGGGCGAGGACACTGAAGCTTTCTTT
CDR3: CASSLSRGEDTEAFF
J: TRBJ1-1
V: TRBV7-9
D: NA
size: few

DNA: TGTGCCAGCACCCAGGACAGGGGTAACGATGAGCAGTTCTTC
CDR3: CASTQDRGNDEQFF
J: TRBJ2-1
V: TRBV27
D: TRBD1
size: NA

DNA: TGTGCCAGCAGCTTTATAGCCCGGGGAAGGGGTATTGAAGCTTTCTTT
CDR3: CASSFIARGRGIEAFF
J: TRBJ1-1
V: TRBV5-6
D: NA
size: once

DNA: TGTGCCAGCAGCCCGGGTCCCTCGGATGAGCAGTTCTTC
CDR3: CASSPGPSDEQFF
J: TRBJ2-1
V: TRBV9
D: NA
size: NA

DNA: TGTGCCAGCAGCGTAGGTGTGAGAACTTCCTACGAGCAGTACTTC
CDR3: CASSVGVRTSYEQYF
J: TRBJ2-7
V: TRBV9
D: NA
size: few

DNA: TGTGCGCCGACCCCTTTTGCGACAGATACGCAGTATTTT
CDR3: CAPTPFATDTQYF
J: TRBJ2-3
V: TRBV28
D: NA
size: NA

DNA: TGCGCCAGCAGCACCGGTGAACAGGGGCTTCCGTGGAATTCACCCCTCCACTTT
CDR3: CASSTGEQGLPWNSPLHF
J: TRBJ1-6
V: TRBV5-1
D: TRBD1
size: few

DNA: TGTGCCAGCAGCTCAGGGACTAGCGGGAAACAAGAGACCCAGTACTTC
CDR3: CASSSGTSGKQETQYF
J: TRBJ2-5
V: TRBV7-8
D: TRBD2
size: NA

DNA: TGTGCCATCAGTGAGGACAGGGTGGGTAGCGAGCAGTACTTC
CDR3: CAISEDRVGSEQYF
J: TRBJ2-7
V: TRBV10-3
D: TRBD1
size: many

DNA: TGCAGTGCTACGCCTTACAGGGGTAACAATAATTCACCCCTCCACTTT
CDR3: CSATPYRGNNNSPLHF
J: TRBJ1-6
V: TRBV20-1
D: TRBD1
size: NA

DNA: TGTGCCAGCAGTTCCAGACAGGGGGCGCGCACTGAAGCTTTCTTT
CDR3: CASSSRQGARTEAFF
J: TRBJ1-1
V: TRBV28
D: TRBD1
size: few

DNA: TGTGCCAGCAGCCAAGATGCCGCAACGAACACTGAAGCTTTCTTT
CDR3: CASSQDAATNTEAFF
J: TRBJ1-1
V: TRBV3-1
D: NA
size: NA

DNA: TGTGCCAGCAGCGGGGATGGTAGCAATCAGCCCCAGCATTTT
CDR3: CASSGDGSNQPQHF
J: TRBJ1-5
V: TRBV7-9
D: NA
size: many

DNA: TGCAGTGCTAGAGACAGACTAGCGGGAGTTGTAAACACCGGGGAGCTGTTTTTT
CDR3: CSARDRLAGVVNTGELFF
J: TRBJ2-2
V: TRBV20-1
D: TRBD2
size: few

DNA: TGTGCCAGCAGCCCCCCTTCGGGGGGACAGGGGGGTCCTGAAGCTTTCTTT
CDR3: CASSPPSGGQGGPEAFF
J: TRBJ1-1
V: TRBV7-3
D: TRBD1
size: many

DNA: TGTGCCAGCAGGCCACTGGACGGGTATAGCAATCAGCCCCAGCATTTT
CDR3: CASRPLDGYSNQPQHF
J: TRBJ1-5
V: TRBV7-9
D: NA
size: NA

DNA: TGTGCCTGGAGTCTGGGGACAGGGTCCACCGGGGAGCTGTTTTTT
CDR3: CAWSLGTGSTGELFF
J: TRBJ2-2
V: TRBV30
D: TRBD1
size: few

DNA: TGTGCCAGCAGCTCCCCACGAGCCGGGATTAGTGTAGAGGGTACGCAGTATTTT
CDR3: CASSSPRAGISVEGTQYF
J: TRBJ2-3
V: TRBV5-4
D: NA
size: NA

DNA: TGCGCCAGCAGCTTGGATCCCAGGGGAAGGGAGACCCAGTACTTC
CDR3: CASSLDPRGRETQYF
J: TRBJ2-5
V: TRBV5-1
D: NA
size: many

DNA: TGTGCCAGCAGCGCTTTTGGGAACACTGAAGCTTTCTTT
CDR3: CASSAFGNTEAFF
J: TRBJ1-1
V: TRBV7-9
D: NA
size: NA

DNA: TGTGCCAGCAGCTTGACTAGGGTCCGCTCTGGAAACACCATATATTTT
CDR3: CASSLTRVRSGNTIYF
J: TRBJ1-3
V: TRBV7-6
D: NA
size: NA

DNA: TGTGCCAGCAGCGTCAGTCAGCGCACAGATACGCAGTATTTT
CDR3: CASSVSQRTDTQYF
J: TRBJ2-3
V: TRBV9
D: NA
size: NA

DNA: TGTGCCATCCGGGACAGGGAAGATTCACCCCTCCACTTT
CDR3: CAIRDREDSPLHF
J: TRBJ1-6
V: TRBV10-3
D: TRBD1
size: NA

DNA: TGTGCCAGCAAGGTGACAGGGAATAGCAATCAGCCCCAGCATTTT
CDR3: CASKVTGNSNQPQHF
J: TRBJ1-5
V: TRBV6-2/TRBV6-3
D: TRBD1
size: few

DNA: TGTGCCAGCAGTCCAGATAGGACAGGTGGGAACACTGAAGCTTTCTTT
CDR3: CASSPDRTGGNTEAFF
J: TRBJ1-1
V: TRBV6-2/TRBV6-3
D: TRBD1
size: NA

DNA: TGCGCCAGCAGCCGTAGCGGGGGGGCCTACGAGCAGTACTTC
CDR3: CASSRSGGAYEQYF
J: TRBJ2-7
V: TRBV5-1
D: TRBD2
size: few

DNA: TGTGCCAGCAGCTTTTGGGGGACCCCAGATACGCAGTATTTT
CDR3: CASSFWGTPDTQYF
J: TRBJ2-3
V: TRBV7-2
D: NA
size: few

DNA: TGTGCCACCAGCAGTGGACAGGGGGGCCAAGAGACCCAGTACTTC
CDR3: CATSSGQGGQETQYF
J: TRBJ2-5
V: TRBV15
D: TRBD1
size: few

DNA: TGTGCCAGCAGTTCCCCCTTCCTACTTCGTAGCACAGATACGCAGTATTTT
CDR3: CASSSPFLLRSTDTQYF
J: TRBJ2-3
V: TRBV28
D: NA
size: many

DNA: TGTGCCAGCAGTTTTGGACAGGTTAACTATGGCTACACCTTC
CDR3: CASSFGQVNYGYTF
J: TRBJ1-2
V: TRBV28
D: TRBD1
size: few

DNA: TGCGCCAGCAGCCAAGCCCCACGCAGGGGGGGGTCCTACAATGAGCAGTTCTTC
CDR3: CASSQAPRRGGSYNEQFF
J: TRBJ2-1
V: TRBV4-3
D: NA
size: NA

DNA: TGCAGTGCCGAGGGGACAGGGGACCTGCAGTACTTC
CDR3: CSAEGTGDLQYF
J: TRBJ2-7
V: TRBV20-1
D: TRBD1
size: many

DNA: TGCAGCGTTGCTAGATCTCTGAACACCGGGGAGCTGTTTTTT
CDR3: CSVARSLNTGELFF
J: TRBJ2-2
V: TRBV29-1
D: NA
size: NA

DNA: TGTGCCAGCAGGGGGTTTAGCAATCAGCCCCAGCATTTT
CDR3: CASRGFSNQPQHF
J: TRBJ1-5
V: TRBV6-2/TRBV6-3
D: NA
size: few

DNA: TGTGCCACCAGTGACACCGGGACTAGCGGGGGGTACACCTACAATGAGCAGTTCTTC
CDR3: CATSDTGTSGGYTYNEQFF
J: TRBJ2-1
V: TRBV24-1
D: TRBD2
size: NA

DNA: TGTGCCAGCAGCTTACCAGGCGAGGGCATCAGCACAGATACGCAGTATTTT
CDR3: CASSLPGEGISTDTQYF
J: TRBJ2-3
V: TRBV7-8
D: NA
size: few

DNA: TGTGCCAGCCGGCGGGCCTACAATGAGCAGTTCTTC
CDR3: CASRRAYNEQFF
J: TRBJ2-1
V: TRBV28
D: NA
size: NA

DNA: TGTGCCAGCTTTTCTCGGGTCCCTATGTGGAATGAGCAGTTCTTC
CDR3: CASFSRVPMWNEQFF
J: TRBJ2-1
V: TRBV6-2/TRBV6-3
D: NA
size: few